This entry concerns a single T cell receptor (beta chain). Its antigen is not identified. This sample is part of a study of shared clonotypes between healthy human individuals. Turning to the study itself: Donors consisted of a couple of women and three men between 18 and 49. Findings and limits, study-wide: Generation probabilities of non-shared clonotypes were lower (relative to those shared by all four donors).

Researchers partitioned CD4+ cells into CD45RA+ naive and CD45RA-negative memory subsets. Original processing notes: ImmunoSEQ yielded junction-only sequences lacking quality scores, so filtering differed. Generated by immunoSEQ multiplex PCR, the TCRdb table keeps only in-frame clones and is missing some. V, J and clone size derive from that table, while D and trimming were established from the DNA sequence. This sample has 2 million to 3 million clones; roughly 93% occur once, and the top ten carry 0.36%. The clonotype was recovered from a man aged 18 to 30 in good health. Some clones in this sample may be carry-over from other donors' samples. The specimen was naive CD4+ T cells from PBMCs. Subset of the sample: CD45RA+ positively selected.

Here the CDR3 reads CASSQRDYIYNEQFF. CDR3 in DNA: TGCGCCAGCAGTCAGCGGGACTATATTTACAATGAGCAGTTCTTC. This rearrangement joins TRBV23-1 to TRBJ2-1, with TRBD2 identical over 7 bases. Being an ORF, TRBV23-1 has a function that is uncertain. CDR3 length: 15 residues. With V trimmed by 3 bases and J by 4 bases, 6 bases remained unmatched.